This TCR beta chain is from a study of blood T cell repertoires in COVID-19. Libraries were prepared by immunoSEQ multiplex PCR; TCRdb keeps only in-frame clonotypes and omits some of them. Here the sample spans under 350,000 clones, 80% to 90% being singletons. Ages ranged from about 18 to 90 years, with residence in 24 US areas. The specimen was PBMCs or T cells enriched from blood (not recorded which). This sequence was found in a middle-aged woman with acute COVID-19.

The CDR3 loop reads CASSPVSTGSLGRKTETQYF. The CDR3 DNA reads TGTGCCAGCTCACCGGTCTCCACAGGGTCTTTGGGCCGTAAGACGGAAACCCAGTACTTC. The chain carries TRBV18 and TRBJ2-5, with TRBD1 as a possible D gene (6 bases). V lost 3 bases to trimming and J lost 8 bases, with 34 bases between them. The CDR3 is made up of 20 amino acids. Per the germline V gene, CDR1 is KGHSH and CDR2 is LQKENI. Based on the CDR3 plus reference TRBV18 and TRBJ2-5, the full variable domain is NAGVMQNPRHLVRRRGQEARLRCSPMKGHSHVYWYRQLPEEGLKFMVYLQKENIIDESGMPKERFSAEFPKEGPSILRIQQVVRGDSAAYFCASSPVSTGSLGRKTETQYFGPGTRLLVL.